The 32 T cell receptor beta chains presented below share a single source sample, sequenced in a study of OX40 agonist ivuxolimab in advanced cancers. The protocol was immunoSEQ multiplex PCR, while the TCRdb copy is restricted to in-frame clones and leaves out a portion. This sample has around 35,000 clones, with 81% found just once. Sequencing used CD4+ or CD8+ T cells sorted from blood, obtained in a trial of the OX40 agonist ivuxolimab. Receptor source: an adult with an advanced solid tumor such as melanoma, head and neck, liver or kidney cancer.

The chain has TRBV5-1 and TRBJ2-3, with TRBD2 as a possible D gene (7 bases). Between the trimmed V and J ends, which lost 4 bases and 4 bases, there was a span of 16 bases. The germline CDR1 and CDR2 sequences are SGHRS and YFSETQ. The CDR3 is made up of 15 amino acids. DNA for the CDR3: TGCGCCAGCAGCCCTAAACAGGGAGGGGCAGATACGCAGTATTTT. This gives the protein CASSPKQGGADTQYF. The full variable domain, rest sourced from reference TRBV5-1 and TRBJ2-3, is KAGVTQTPRYLIKTRGQQVTLSCSPISGHRSVSWYQQTPGQGLQFLFEYFSETQRNKGNFPGRFSGRQFSNSRSEMNVSTLELGDSALYLCASSPKQGGADTQYFGPGTRLTVL.

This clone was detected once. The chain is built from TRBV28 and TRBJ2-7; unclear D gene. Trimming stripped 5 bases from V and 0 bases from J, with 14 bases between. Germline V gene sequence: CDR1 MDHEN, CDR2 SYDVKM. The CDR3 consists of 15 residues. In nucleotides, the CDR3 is TGTGCCAGCAGTCTCCTGAGCAGGAGCTCCTACGAGCAGTACTTC. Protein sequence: CASSLLSRSSYEQYF.

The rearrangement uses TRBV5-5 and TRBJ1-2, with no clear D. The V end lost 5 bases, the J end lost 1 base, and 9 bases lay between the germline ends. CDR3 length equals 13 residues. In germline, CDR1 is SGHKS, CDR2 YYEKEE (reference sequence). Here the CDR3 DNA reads TGTGCCAGCAGGCAGGAGTTTAACTATGGCTACACCTTC. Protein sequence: CASRQEFNYGYTF.

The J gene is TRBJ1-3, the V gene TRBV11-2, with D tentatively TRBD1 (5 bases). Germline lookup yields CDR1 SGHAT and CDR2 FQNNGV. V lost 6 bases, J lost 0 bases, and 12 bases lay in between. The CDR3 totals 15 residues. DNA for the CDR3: TGTGCCAGCAGGCCGACAGCCAACTCTGGAAACACCATATATTTT. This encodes CASRPTANSGNTIYF.

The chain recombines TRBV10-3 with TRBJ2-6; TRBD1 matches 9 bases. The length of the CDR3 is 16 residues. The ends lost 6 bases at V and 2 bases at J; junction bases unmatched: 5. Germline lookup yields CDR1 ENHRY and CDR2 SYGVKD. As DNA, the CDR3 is TGTGCCATCAGCCGGGACAGGGCCGCTGGGGCCAACGTCCTGACTTTC. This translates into CAISRDRAAGANVLTF.

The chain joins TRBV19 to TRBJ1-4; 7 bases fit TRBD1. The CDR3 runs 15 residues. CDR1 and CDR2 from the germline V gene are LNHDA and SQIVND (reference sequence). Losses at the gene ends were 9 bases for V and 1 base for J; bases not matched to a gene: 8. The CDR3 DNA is TGTGCCAGCTCTACAGGGGAGAGAACTAATGAAAAACTGTTTTTT. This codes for CASSTGERTNEKLFF.

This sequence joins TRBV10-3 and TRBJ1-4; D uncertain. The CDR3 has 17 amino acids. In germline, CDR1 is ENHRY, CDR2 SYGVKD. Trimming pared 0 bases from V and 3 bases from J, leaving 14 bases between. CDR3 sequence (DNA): TGTGCCATCAGTGAGTCGGGAGGTCTAAAGTCTAATGAAAAACTGTTTTTT. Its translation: CAISESGGLKSNEKLFF.

Here the CDR3 DNA reads TGTGCCAGCAGCGCCGGGTTTGGGGGGGTCAACTATGGCTACACCTTC. Protein: CASSAGFGGVNYGYTF. The chain has TRBV4-2 and TRBJ1-2, with D maybe TRBD1 (5 bases). Germline V gene data show CDR1 as LGHNA and CDR2 as YNFKEQ. The CDR3 length is 16 residues. V was trimmed by 5 bases and J by 2 bases, leaving 18 bases between them.

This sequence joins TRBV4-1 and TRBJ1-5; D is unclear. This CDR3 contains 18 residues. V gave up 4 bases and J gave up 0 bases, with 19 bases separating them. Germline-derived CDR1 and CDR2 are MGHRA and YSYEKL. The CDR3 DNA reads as TGCGCCAGCAGCCGAAGCCAATTCGGCGGCTATAGCAATCAGCCCCAGCATTTT. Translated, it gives CASSRSQFGGYSNQPQHF.

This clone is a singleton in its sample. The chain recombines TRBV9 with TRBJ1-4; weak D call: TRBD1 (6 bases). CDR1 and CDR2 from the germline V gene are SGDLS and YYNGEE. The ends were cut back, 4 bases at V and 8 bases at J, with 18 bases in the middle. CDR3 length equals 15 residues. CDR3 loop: CASSPTGTREEKLFF. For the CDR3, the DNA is TGTGCCAGCAGCCCGACCGGGACAAGGGAAGAAAAACTGTTTTTT.

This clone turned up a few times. The DNA for the CDR3 is TGTGCCAGCAGTCCCCCTAATCAGCCCCAGCATTTT. Its protein product is CASSPPNQPQHF. V usage is TRBV28 and J usage is TRBJ1-5; D ambiguous. Germline V lookup: CDR1 MDHEN, CDR2 SYDVKM. The V gene lost 5 bases and the J gene lost 4 bases, with 6 bases spanning the gap. The CDR3 runs to 12 residues.

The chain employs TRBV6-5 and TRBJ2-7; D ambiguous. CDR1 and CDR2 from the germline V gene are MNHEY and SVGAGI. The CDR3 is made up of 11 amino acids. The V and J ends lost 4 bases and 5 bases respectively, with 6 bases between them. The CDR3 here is CASSSINEQYF. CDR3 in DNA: TGTGCCAGCAGTTCCATCAACGAGCAGTACTTC.

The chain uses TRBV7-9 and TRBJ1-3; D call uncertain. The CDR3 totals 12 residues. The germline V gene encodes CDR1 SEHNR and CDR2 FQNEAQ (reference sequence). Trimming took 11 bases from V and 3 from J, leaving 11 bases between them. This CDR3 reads CAWQAVGNTIYF. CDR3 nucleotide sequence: TGTGCCTGGCAGGCTGTTGGAAACACCATATATTTT.

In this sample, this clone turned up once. The CDR3 protein is CASSQGGYLANTEAFF. CDR3 nucleotides: TGTGCCAGCAGCCAAGGGGGATATCTGGCGAACACTGAAGCTTTCTTT. The rearrangement joins TRBV7-9 to TRBJ1-1, with D perhaps TRBD1 (6 bases). This CDR3 has 16 amino acids. V gave up 5 bases and J gave up 1 base, with 17 bases separating them. Per germline, CDR1 SEHNR and CDR2 FQNEAQ (reference sequence). Using reference TRBV7-9 and TRBJ1-1 for the parts outside the CDR3, the full variable domain is DTGVSQNPRHKITKRGQNVTFRCDPISEHNRLYWYRQTLGQGPEFLTYFQNEAQLEKSRLLSDRFSAERPKGSFSTLEIQRTEQGDSAMYLCASSQGGYLANTEAFFGQGTRLTVV.

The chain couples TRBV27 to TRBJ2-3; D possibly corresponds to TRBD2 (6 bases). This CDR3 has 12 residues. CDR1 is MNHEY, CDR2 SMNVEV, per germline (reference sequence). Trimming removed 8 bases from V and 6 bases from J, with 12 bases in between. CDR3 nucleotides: TGTGCCAGCTACTCTAGCGAGGATACGCAGTATTTT. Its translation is CASYSSEDTQYF.

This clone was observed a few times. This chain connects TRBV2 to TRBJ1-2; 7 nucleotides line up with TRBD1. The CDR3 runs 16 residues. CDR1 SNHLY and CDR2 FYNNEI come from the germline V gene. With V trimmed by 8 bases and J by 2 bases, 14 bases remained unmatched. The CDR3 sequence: CASVDVGGRRNYGYTF. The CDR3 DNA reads TGTGCCAGCGTGGATGTAGGGGGCCGACGGAACTATGGCTACACCTTC.

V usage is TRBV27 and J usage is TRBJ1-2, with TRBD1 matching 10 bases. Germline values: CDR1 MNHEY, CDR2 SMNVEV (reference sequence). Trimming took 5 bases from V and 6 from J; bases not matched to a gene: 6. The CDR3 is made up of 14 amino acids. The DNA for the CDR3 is TGTGCCAGCAGTCGGGACAGGGGATTTAATGGCTACACCTTC. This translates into CASSRDRGFNGYTF.

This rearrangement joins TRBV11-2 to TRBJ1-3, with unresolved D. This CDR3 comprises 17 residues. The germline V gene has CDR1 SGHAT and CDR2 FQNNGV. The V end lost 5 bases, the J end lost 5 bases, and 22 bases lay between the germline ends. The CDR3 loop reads CASSTVGGRRERNTIYF. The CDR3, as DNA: TGTGCCAGCAGCACGGTGGGCGGACGCCGTGAGAGAAACACCATATATTTT.

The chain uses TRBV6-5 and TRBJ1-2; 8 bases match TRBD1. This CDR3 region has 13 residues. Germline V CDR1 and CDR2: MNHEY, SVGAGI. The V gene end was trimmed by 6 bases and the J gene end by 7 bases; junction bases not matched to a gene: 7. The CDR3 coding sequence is TGTGCCAGCAGCACCACAGGGGGAAGTGGCTACACCTTC. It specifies CASSTTGGSGYTF.

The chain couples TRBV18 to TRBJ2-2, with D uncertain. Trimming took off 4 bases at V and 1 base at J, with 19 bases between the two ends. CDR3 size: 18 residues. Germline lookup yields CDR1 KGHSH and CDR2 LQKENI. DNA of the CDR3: TGTGCCAGCTCACTTTCGGGTGGGTCGACTGGGAACACCGGGGAGCTGTTTTTT. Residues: CASSLSGGSTGNTGELFF.

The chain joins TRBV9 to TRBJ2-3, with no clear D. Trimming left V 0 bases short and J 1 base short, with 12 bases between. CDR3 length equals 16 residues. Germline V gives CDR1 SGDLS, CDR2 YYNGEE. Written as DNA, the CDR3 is TGTGCCAGCAGCGTAGTCCAGACCTGGGGCACAGATACGCAGTATTTT. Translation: CASSVVQTWGTDTQYF.

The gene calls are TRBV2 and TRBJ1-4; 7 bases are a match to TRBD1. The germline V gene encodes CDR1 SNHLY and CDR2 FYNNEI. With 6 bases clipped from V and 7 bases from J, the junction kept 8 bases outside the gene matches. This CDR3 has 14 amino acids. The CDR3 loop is CASRKQGQGEKLFF. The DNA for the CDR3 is TGTGCCAGCAGAAAACAGGGGCAGGGTGAAAAACTGTTTTTT.

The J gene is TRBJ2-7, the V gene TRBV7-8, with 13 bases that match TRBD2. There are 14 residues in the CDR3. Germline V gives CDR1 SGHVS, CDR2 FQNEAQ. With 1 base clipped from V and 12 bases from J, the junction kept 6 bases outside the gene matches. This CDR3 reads CASSLVGTSGRGYF. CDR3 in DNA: TGTGCCAGCAGCTTAGTGGGTACTAGCGGGAGGGGGTACTTC.

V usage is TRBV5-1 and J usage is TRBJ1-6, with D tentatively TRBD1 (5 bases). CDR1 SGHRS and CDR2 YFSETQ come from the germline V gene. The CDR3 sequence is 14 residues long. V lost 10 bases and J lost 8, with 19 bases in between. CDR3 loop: CASGPRDGYSPLHF. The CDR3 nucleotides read TGCGCCTCCGGGCCTCGGGACGGCTATTCACCCCTCCACTTT.

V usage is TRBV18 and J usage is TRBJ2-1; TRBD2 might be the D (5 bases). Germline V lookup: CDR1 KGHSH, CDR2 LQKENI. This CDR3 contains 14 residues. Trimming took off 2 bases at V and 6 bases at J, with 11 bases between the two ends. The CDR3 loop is CASSPSGIPNEQFF. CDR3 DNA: TGTGCCAGCTCACCATCGGGGATCCCCAATGAGCAGTTCTTC.

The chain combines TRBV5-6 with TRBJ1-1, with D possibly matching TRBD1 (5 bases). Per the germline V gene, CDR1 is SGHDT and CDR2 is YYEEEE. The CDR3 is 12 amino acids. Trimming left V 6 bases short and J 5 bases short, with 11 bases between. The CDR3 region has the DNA TGTGCCAGCACCCTAGGGGCAACTGAAGCTTTCTTT. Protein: CASTLGATEAFF.

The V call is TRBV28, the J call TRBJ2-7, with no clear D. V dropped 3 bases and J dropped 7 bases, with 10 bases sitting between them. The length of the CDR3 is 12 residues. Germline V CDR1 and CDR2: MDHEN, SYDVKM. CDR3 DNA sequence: TGTGCCAGCAGTTTCCCCTTGCGGGAGCAGTACTTC. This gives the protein CASSFPLREQYF.

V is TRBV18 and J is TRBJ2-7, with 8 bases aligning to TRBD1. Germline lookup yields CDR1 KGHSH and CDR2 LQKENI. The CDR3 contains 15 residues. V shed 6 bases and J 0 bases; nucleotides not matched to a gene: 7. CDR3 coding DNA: TGTGCCAGCTCCCACCGACAGGGGTTCTCCTACGAGCAGTACTTC. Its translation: CASSHRQGFSYEQYF.

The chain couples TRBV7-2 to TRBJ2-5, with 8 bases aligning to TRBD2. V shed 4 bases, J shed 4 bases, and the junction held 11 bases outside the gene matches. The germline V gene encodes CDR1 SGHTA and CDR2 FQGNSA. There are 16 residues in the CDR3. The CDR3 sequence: CASSSGLAGGVETQYF. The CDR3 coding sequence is TGTGCCAGCAGCTCAGGACTAGCCGGTGGCGTAGAGACCCAGTACTTC.

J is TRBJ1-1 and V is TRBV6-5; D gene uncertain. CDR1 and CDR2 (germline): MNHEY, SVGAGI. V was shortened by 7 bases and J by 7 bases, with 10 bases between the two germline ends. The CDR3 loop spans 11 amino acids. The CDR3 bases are TGTGCCAGCACCATAAGAGGTGAAGCTTTCTTT. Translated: CASTIRGEAFF.

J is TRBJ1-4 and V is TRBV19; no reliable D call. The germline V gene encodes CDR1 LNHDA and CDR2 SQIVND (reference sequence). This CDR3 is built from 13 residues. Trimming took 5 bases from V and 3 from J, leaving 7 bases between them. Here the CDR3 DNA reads TGTGCCAGTAGTCAACTCTCTAATGAAAAACTGTTTTTT. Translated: CASSQLSNEKLFF.

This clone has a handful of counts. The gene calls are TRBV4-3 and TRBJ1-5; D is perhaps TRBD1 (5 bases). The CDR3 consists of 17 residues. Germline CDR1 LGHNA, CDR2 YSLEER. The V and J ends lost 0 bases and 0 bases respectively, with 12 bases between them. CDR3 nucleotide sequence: TGCGCCAGCAGCCAAGATTCCCGGGGGGGTAGCAATCAGCCCCAGCATTTT. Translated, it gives CASSQDSRGGSNQPQHF.